These 26 T cell receptor beta chains came from one sample sequenced in a study of beta chain features in type 1 diabetes. The authors reverse transcribed all of the isolated RNA, so sequencing captured expressed TCRB transcripts. Clones were sequenced by immunoSEQ multiplex PCR, and TCRdb holds only the in-frame ones, with some missing. The sample contains under 150,000 clones, 6.9% of which appear only once. The sequenced sample consisted of central memory CD4+ T cells from blood. These receptors all stem from a woman under 40 in good health.

This clone has more than one count but fewer than ten. The rearrangement uses TRBV7-9 and TRBJ1-2, with 8 bases fitting TRBD1. Germline loops: CDR1 SEHNR, CDR2 FQNEAQ (reference sequence). The CDR3 consists of 17 residues. Unmatched junction bases numbered 12, after V lost 5 bases and J lost 1 base. CDR3 protein: CASSTNSRTGRNYGYTF. CDR3 sequence (DNA): TGTGCCAGCAGCACCAACTCCAGGACAGGGCGTAACTATGGCTACACCTTC.

The CDR3 DNA is TGTGCCAGCAGCTCCTCTTATACTACTGGCTCCTACAATGAGCAGTTCTTC. It encodes CASSSSYTTGSYNEQFF. This rearrangement joins TRBV13 to TRBJ2-1; D unclear. Germline V lookup: CDR1 PRHDT, CDR2 FYEKMQ (reference sequence). This CDR3 comprises 17 residues. Trimming removed 4 bases from V and 0 bases from J, with 16 bases in between.

This clone was observed a handful of times. The rearrangement joins TRBV11-2 to TRBJ1-1; D is unclear. V was clipped by 3 bases and J by 4 bases, with 18 bases between them. The CDR3 runs to 16 residues. Looked up from germline, CDR1 is SGHAT and CDR2 is FQNNGV. Here the CDR3 reads CASSFGSTRGFTEAFF. CDR3 bases: TGTGCCAGCAGCTTCGGGTCCACGAGAGGTTTCACTGAAGCTTTCTTT.

This clone was counted only a few times. The J gene is TRBJ2-1, the V gene TRBV30; no firm D call. Looked up from germline, CDR1 is GTSNPN and CDR2 is SVGIG (reference sequence). The CDR3 spans 10 residues. V was shortened by 3 bases and J by 7 bases, with 4 bases between the two germline ends. CDR3 DNA sequence: TGTGCCTGGAGGAGGAATGAGCAGTTCTTC. This translates into CAWRRNEQFF.

This rearrangement joins TRBV4-2 to TRBJ1-3; D possibly corresponds to TRBD1 (5 bases). Germline values: CDR1 LGHNA, CDR2 YNFKEQ. V gave up 2 bases and J gave up 1 base, with 15 bases separating them. The CDR3 runs 17 residues. DNA for the CDR3: TGTGCCAGCAGCCAACAAGTCACAGGACATTCTGGAAACACCATATATTTT. Translated: CASSQQVTGHSGNTIYF.

CDR3 residues: CASSFRDTGELFF. The CDR3 nucleotides are TGTGCCAGCAGCTTTAGAGACACCGGGGAGCTGTTTTTT. The chain links TRBV11-2 to TRBJ2-2, with D hard to call. V dropped 3 bases and J dropped 3 bases, with 5 bases sitting between them. Germline V CDR1 and CDR2: SGHAT, FQNNGV. This CDR3 comprises 13 residues.

The CDR3 protein is CASSLAANYGYTF. CDR3 coding DNA: TGCGCCAGCAGCTTGGCAGCTAACTATGGCTACACCTTC. The chain uses TRBV5-1 and TRBJ1-2; D remains ambiguous. Trimming shortened V by 0 bases and J by 0 bases, and 3 bases separated the two germline ends. The V gene's germline CDR1 is SGHRS and CDR2 YFSETQ. The CDR3 runs to 13 residues. The whole variable domain, filled in from reference TRBV5-1 and TRBJ1-2, reads KAGVTQTPRYLIKTRGQQVTLSCSPISGHRSVSWYQQTPGQGLQFLFEYFSETQRNKGNFPGRFSGRQFSNSRSEMNVSTLELGDSALYLCASSLAANYGYTFGSGTRLTVV.

This clone was picked up a small number of times. The chain links TRBV29-1 to TRBJ1-1; possible D gene TRBD1, 5 bases. With 3 bases removed from V and 4 bases from J, the gap between germline ends came to 15 bases. CDR3 size: 14 residues. CDR1 is SQVTM and CDR2 is ANQGSEA in the germline V gene. CDR3 in amino acids: CSVEAQGRGTEAFF. CDR3 DNA sequence: TGCAGCGTTGAGGCTCAGGGTAGGGGCACTGAAGCTTTCTTT.

J is TRBJ2-3 and V is TRBV29-1, with 7 positions matching TRBD2. Germline-derived CDR1 and CDR2 are SQVTM and ANQGSEA. CDR3 length: 15 residues. With V trimmed by 0 bases and J by 5 bases, 8 bases remained unmatched. The CDR3 bases are TGCAGCGTTGAAGATTTGGGGACTACTGTAGATACGCAGTATTTT. This codes for CSVEDLGTTVDTQYF.

J is TRBJ2-5 and V is TRBV7-6; maybe TRBD1 (6 bases). The V and J ends lost 1 base and 4 bases respectively, with 10 bases between them. Germline V gives CDR1 SGHVS, CDR2 FNYEAQ. The CDR3 loop spans 14 amino acids. The CDR3 protein is CASSLDYRVETQYF. CDR3 nucleotides: TGTGCCAGCAGCTTAGATTACAGGGTAGAGACCCAGTACTTC.

This clone was counted many times. This sequence joins TRBV7-9 and TRBJ2-3; D is ambiguous. V gave up 0 bases and J gave up 10 bases, with 11 bases separating them. The CDR3 runs to 13 residues. Germline lookup yields CDR1 SEHNR and CDR2 FQNEAQ (reference sequence). The DNA of the CDR3 is TGTGCCAGCAGCTTAGCGCGCCTGACTCCGCAGTATTTT. This gives the protein CASSLARLTPQYF.

This sequence joins TRBV7-2 and TRBJ2-7, with D possibly TRBD2 on 5 matching bases. V was pared by 5 bases and J by 0 bases, with 17 bases between. The CDR3 has 16 residues. The V gene's germline CDR1 is SGHTA and CDR2 FQGNSA. CDR3 region: CASSPRRLISSYEQYF. CDR3 nucleotides: TGTGCCAGCAGCCCTAGGAGGCTCATCAGCTCCTACGAGCAGTACTTC.

This clone was observed at least ten times. The chain has TRBV4-3 and TRBJ2-1; TRBD2 matches 13 bases. Germline lookup yields CDR1 LGHNA and CDR2 YSLEER. V was pared by 4 bases and J by 6 bases, with 6 bases of the junction left unmatched. The CDR3 consists of 16 residues. CDR3 nucleotide sequence: TGCGCCAGCAGCCGAGCCGGGACTAGCGGGGCCAATGAGCAGTTCTTC. This sequence encodes CASSRAGTSGANEQFF.

This clone was detected a few times. The CDR3 protein is CATSRDIGTGGETQYF. Here the CDR3 DNA reads TGTGCCACCAGCAGAGATATTGGGACAGGGGGAGAGACCCAGTACTTC. The V call is TRBV15, the J call TRBJ2-5; 11 positions agree with TRBD1. With 0 bases clipped from V and 4 bases from J, the junction kept 4 bases outside the gene matches. Germline V gives CDR1 LNHNV, CDR2 YYDKDF (reference sequence). The CDR3 contains 16 residues. The full variable domain, its missing parts supplied by reference TRBV15 and TRBJ2-5, is DAMVIQNPRYQVTQFGKPVTLSCSQTLNHNVMYWYQQKSSQAPKLLFHYYDKDFNNEADTPDNFQSRRPNTSFCFLDIRSPGLGDTAMYLCATSRDIGTGGETQYFGPGTRLLVL.

A few counts support this clone. This chain uses TRBV28 with TRBJ1-4; maybe TRBD1 (6 bases). CDR3 length equals 17 residues. The V end was cut by 7 bases, the J end by 3 bases, with 21 bases between. Germline-derived CDR1 and CDR2 are MDHEN and SYDVKM. The DNA of the CDR3 is TGTGCCAGCACAGTACTACAGGGAGTGGGATCTAATGAAAAACTGTTTTTT. It translates to CASTVLQGVGSNEKLFF.

As to this clone: Mismatch with germline at one junction end may stem from a read error. V and J are TRBV10-3 and TRBJ2-1; weak D call: TRBD2 (5 bases). Germline CDR1 and CDR2: ENHRY and SYGVKD. The CDR3 has 13 amino acids. CDR3 sequence reads: CASSYSSLNEQFF. DNA of the CDR3: TGTGCCAGCAGTTACTCTAGCCTGAATGAGCAGTTCTTC.

In its sample, this clone was seen a few times. J is TRBJ1-2 and V is TRBV2, with TRBD1 as a possible D gene (5 bases). Trimming removed 8 bases at V and 3 bases at J, with 16 bases between. The CDR3 extends over 14 amino acids. Looked up from germline, CDR1 is SNHLY and CDR2 is FYNNEI. The CDR3 bases are TGTGCCAGCTACACGGGGGACCGCTACTATGGCTACACCTTC. Its protein is CASYTGDRYYGYTF.

The chain couples TRBV7-9 to TRBJ2-7; 11 bases map to TRBD1. Per the germline V gene, CDR1 is SEHNR and CDR2 is FQNEAQ (reference sequence). V gave up 5 bases and J gave up 2 bases; unmatched junction bases: 5. There are 15 residues in the CDR3. CDR3 nucleotide sequence: TGTGCCAGCAGCCCCCGGGACAGGGGGGCCTACGAGCAGTACTTC. Its translation: CASSPRDRGAYEQYF.

This clone was seen a handful of times. This sequence joins TRBV11-2 and TRBJ2-5, with no clear D. V was cut by 5 bases and J by 0 bases, with 4 bases left in between. The CDR3 is 12 amino acids. Germline V gene lookup returns CDR1 SGHAT and CDR2 FQNNGV. CDR3 protein: CASSQNQETQYF. The CDR3 DNA reads TGTGCCAGCAGCCAAAACCAAGAGACCCAGTACTTC.

V is TRBV6-5 and J is TRBJ2-2; TRBD2 agrees at 7 bases. Germline V gene data show CDR1 as MNHEY and CDR2 as SVGAGI. There are 15 residues in the CDR3. Unmatched junction bases numbered 9, after V lost 6 bases and J lost 5 bases. This CDR3 is CASRRASGVTGELFF. CDR3 bases: TGTGCCAGCAGAAGGGCTAGCGGTGTAACCGGGGAGCTGTTTTTT.

The V and J genes are TRBV29-1 and TRBJ2-2; the D is unclear. CDR3 length: 12 residues. V shed 4 bases and J shed 6 bases, with 9 bases lying between them. Germline loops: CDR1 SQVTM, CDR2 ANQGSEA. The CDR3 DNA follows: TGCAGCGTTGCGGCAGGCCCCGGGGAGCTGTTTTTT. This encodes CSVAAGPGELFF.

This sequence joins TRBV4-3 and TRBJ2-2; 9 bases are a match to TRBD1. CDR1 is LGHNA and CDR2 is YSLEER in the germline V gene. The V gene end was trimmed by 0 bases and the J gene end by 6 bases; junction bases not matched to a gene: 8. The CDR3 extends over 17 amino acids. This chain's CDR3 is CASSQEVGTGISGELFF. CDR3 sequence (DNA): TGCGCCAGCAGCCAAGAAGTTGGGACAGGGATCTCCGGGGAGCTGTTTTTT.

V gene TRBV6-1 combines with J gene TRBJ1-4, with D tentatively TRBD1 (5 bases). There are 18 residues in the CDR3. V lost 0 bases, J lost 1 base, and 15 bases lay in between. Germline values: CDR1 MNHNS, CDR2 SASEGT. CDR3 bases: TGTGCCAGCAGTGAAGCGCTTCATGGGGGGGGAACTAATGAAAAACTGTTTTTT. Translating it yields CASSEALHGGGTNEKLFF.

This clone appeared a single time. The V call is TRBV4-2, the J call TRBJ1-4; D gene uncertain. Trimming took 0 bases from V and 11 from J, leaving 19 bases between them. Germline lookup yields CDR1 LGHNA and CDR2 YNFKEQ. CDR3 length: 16 amino acids. CDR3 sequence (DNA): TGTGCCAGCAGCCAAGATAAGGCTCAGAGGACTGGGAAACTGTTTTTT. It encodes CASSQDKAQRTGKLFF.

V is TRBV28 and J is TRBJ1-1; D remains ambiguous. The V and J ends lost 1 base and 9 bases respectively, with 6 bases between them. Germline-derived CDR1 and CDR2 are MDHEN and SYDVKM. The CDR3 loop spans 11 amino acids. CDR3 nucleotide sequence: TGTGCCAGCAGTTTATATTCTCAAGCTTTCTTT. Amino acids: CASSLYSQAFF.

This clone showed up just a few times. The chain employs TRBV11-2 and TRBJ1-5, with D perhaps TRBD1 (5 bases). Trimming cost V 5 bases and J 5 bases, with 7 bases left between them. This CDR3 region has 12 residues. The germline V gene encodes CDR1 SGHAT and CDR2 FQNNGV. CDR3 coding DNA: TGTGCCAGCAGCCTACAGGATCAGCCCCAGCATTTT. It yields the protein CASSLQDQPQHF. The whole variable domain, remainder taken from reference TRBV11-2 and TRBJ1-5, is EAGVAQSPRYKIIEKRQSVAFWCNPISGHATLYWYQQILGQGPKLLIQFQNNGVVDDSQLPKDRFSAERLKGVDSTLKIQPAKLEDSAVYLCASSLQDQPQHFGDGTRLSIL.